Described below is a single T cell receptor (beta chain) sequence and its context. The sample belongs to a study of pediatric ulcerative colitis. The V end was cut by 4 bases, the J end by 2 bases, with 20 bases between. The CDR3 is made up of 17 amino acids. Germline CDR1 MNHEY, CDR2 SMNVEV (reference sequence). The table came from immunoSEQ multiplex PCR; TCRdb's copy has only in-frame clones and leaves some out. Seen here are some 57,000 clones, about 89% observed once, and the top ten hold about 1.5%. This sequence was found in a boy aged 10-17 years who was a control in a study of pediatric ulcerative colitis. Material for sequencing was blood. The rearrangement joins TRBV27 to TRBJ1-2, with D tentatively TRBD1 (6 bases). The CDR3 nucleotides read TGTGCCAGCAGTTACGTTGGCAGGGGCGTCAAAAACTATGGCTACACCTTC. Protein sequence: CASSYVGRGVKNYGYTF.